One and the same sample provided the 20 T cell receptor beta chains below, sequenced in a study of regulatory T cells in long-lasting Graves disease. iRepertoire HTBI primers and Arm-PCR of CDR3 regions built TCR beta libraries. TCRdb itself ran the multiplex PCR reads through MiXCR, one entry per CDR3 protein. The profile shows 200,000 to 250,000 distinct CDR3 sequences, 20% to 25% of them singletons. Sample time point: newly diagnosed GD, antithyroid drugs for less than 3 months. Scientists built the TCR library using RNA that was extracted from PBMCs. Sequencing was performed on peripheral blood mononuclear cells (PBMCs), taken at new diagnosis, from a patient treated with antithyroid drugs. The receptors come from a female donor with Graves disease.

There are many counts of this clonotype. The V gene is TRBV7-2, the J gene TRBJ2-1; 10 bases align to TRBD2. The germline CDR1 and CDR2 sequences are SGHTA and FQGNSA. The CDR3 sequence is 15 residues long. V shed 4 bases and J 2 bases; nucleotides not matched to a gene: 2. CDR3 amino acids: CASSSLAGAYNEQFF. Here the CDR3 DNA reads TGTGCCAGCAGCTCTCTAGCGGGAGCCTACAATGAGCAGTTCTTC. The full variable domain, rest sourced from reference TRBV7-2 and TRBJ2-1, is GAGVSQSPSNKVTEKGKDVELRCDPISGHTALYWYRQSLGQGLEFLIYFQGNSAPDKSGLPSDRFSAERTGGSVSTLTIQRTQQEDSAVYLCASSSLAGAYNEQFFGPGTRLTVL.

This clonotype was detected many times. The chain combines TRBV15 with TRBJ1-2, with D possibly matching TRBD1 (5 bases). The CDR3 is 13 amino acids. Germline CDR1 LNHNV, CDR2 YYDKDF (reference sequence). Trimming shortened V by 0 bases and J by 7 bases, and 9 bases separated the two germline ends. The CDR3 loop is CATSRDGASGYTF. CDR3 DNA: TGTGCCACCAGCAGAGATGGGGCTTCTGGCTACACCTTC.

With respect to this clonotype: It differs at one base from a far larger clone, so likely a read error. V gene TRBV7-2 combines with J gene TRBJ2-7; TRBD1 agrees at 9 bases. The end of the DNA fits TRBJ2-5 better, so the J call may be wrong. This CDR3 comprises 15 residues. From germline, CDR1 is SGHTA and CDR2 FQGNSA. CDR3 bases: TGTGCCAGCAGCCGGAAGACAGGGGGGCAAGAGACCCAGTACTTC. Translation gives CASSRKTGGQETQYF.

The sample holds a few counts of this clonotype. An end of the junction differs from the germline gene, which may be a read error. The chain uses TRBV4-1 and TRBJ1-2; 7 nucleotides agree with TRBD1. CDR1 MGHRA and CDR2 YSYEKL come from the germline V gene. The CDR3 length is 16 residues. The CDR3 nucleotides read TGCGCCAGCAGCCAAGCCGACAGGGCCCATGGGTATGGCTTCACCTTC. Protein product: CASSQADRAHGYGFTF.

In its sample, this clonotype was seen many times. The gene calls are TRBV20-1 and TRBJ2-1, with TRBD2 identical over 8 bases. The germline gives CDR1 DFQATT, CDR2 SNEGSKA (reference sequence). Trimming removed 1 base from V and 2 bases from J; junction bases left unmatched: 13. This CDR3 spans 18 amino acids. The CDR3, as DNA: TGCAGTGCTAGAGGAGGAAAACTTAGCGGGACGACCTACAATGAGCAGTTCTTC. The encoded protein is CSARGGKLSGTTYNEQFF.

The rearrangement joins TRBV10-1 to TRBJ2-3; D is possibly TRBD1 (6 bases). Germline-derived CDR1 and CDR2 are WNHNN and SYGVQD (reference sequence). The CDR3 is 14 amino acids. Trimming removed 4 bases from V and 2 bases from J, with 10 bases in between. The CDR3 bases are TGCGCCAGCAGTGGAAGGGGGAACACAGATACGCAGTATTTT. Residues: CASSGRGNTDTQYF.

This clonotype was seen repeatedly, ten times or more. The genes are TRBV2 and TRBJ1-1; D gene unclear. Germline V gene sequence: CDR1 SNHLY, CDR2 FYNNEI. The V end lost 7 bases, the J end lost 4 bases, and 13 bases lay between the germline ends. The CDR3 has 13 residues. DNA of the CDR3: TGTGCCAGCAATGTCGGGCTTGGCACTGAAGCTTTCTTT. Translated, it gives CASNVGLGTEAFF.

V is TRBV28 and J is TRBJ2-7; 11 nucleotides match TRBD2. The CDR3 has 16 residues. Unmatched junction bases numbered 7, after V lost 5 bases and J lost 1 base. Germline-derived CDR1 and CDR2 are MDHEN and SYDVKM. This CDR3 reads CASSRRTSGLSYEQYF. Written as DNA, the CDR3 is TGTGCCAGCAGTCGCCGGACTAGCGGGTTATCCTACGAGCAGTACTTC.

This clonotype was picked up many times. The DNA for the CDR3 is TGTGCCAGCAGCCAAGACGTAGGGGAAAATGAAGCTTTCTTT. Translated: CASSQDVGENEAFF. This rearrangement joins TRBV3-1 to TRBJ1-1; tentatively, D is TRBD1 (5 bases). Germline values: CDR1 LGHDT, CDR2 YNNKEL (reference sequence). Trimming removed 0 bases at V and 7 bases at J, with 12 bases between. This CDR3 comprises 14 residues.

This clonotype was observed many times. The chain is built from TRBV7-9 and TRBJ1-1, with a weak D call TRBD1 (6 bases). The CDR3 covers 14 residues. Germline lookup yields CDR1 SEHNR and CDR2 FQNEAQ (reference sequence). Trimming left V 4 bases short and J 6 bases short, with 15 bases between. The CDR3 is CASSWKQGMSEAFF. CDR3 in DNA: TGTGCCAGCAGCTGGAAACAGGGTATGTCTGAAGCTTTCTTT. The entire variable domain, with the rest obtained from reference TRBV7-9 and TRBJ1-1, is as follows: DTGVSQNPRHKITKRGQNVTFRCDPISEHNRLYWYRQTLGQGPEFLTYFQNEAQLEKSRLLSDRFSAERPKGSFSTLEIQRTEQGDSAMYLCASSWKQGMSEAFFGQGTRLTVV.

This chain uses TRBV7-3 with TRBJ2-2; D is unresolved. The CDR3 is 13 amino acids. Trimming took 5 bases from V and 6 from J, leaving 10 bases between them. Germline CDR1 SGHTA, CDR2 FQGTGA. DNA for the CDR3: TGTGCCAGCAGCCGTTCTGGGTCCGGGGAGCTGTTTTTT. This codes for CASSRSGSGELFF. Full variable domain (rest looked up from reference TRBV7-3 and TRBJ2-2): GAGVSQTPSNKVTEKGKYVELRCDPISGHTALYWYRQSLGQGPEFLIYFQGTGAADDSGLPNDRFFAVRPEGSVSTLKIQRTERGDSAVYLCASSRSGSGELFFGEGSRLTVL.

This clonotype was seen ten or more times. V is TRBV7-2 and J is TRBJ1-1; maybe TRBD1 (6 bases). Germline lookup yields CDR1 SGHTA and CDR2 FQGNSA. CDR3 length equals 14 residues. The V gene lost 6 bases and the J gene lost 1 base, with 12 bases spanning the gap. The CDR3 region has the DNA TGTGCCAGCAGGAAGGGCAGGGGGAACACTGAAGCTTTCTTT. This gives the protein CASRKGRGNTEAFF.

This clonotype has a count of ten or more. V usage is TRBV28 and J usage is TRBJ2-1; D is possibly TRBD1 (5 bases). The CDR3 loop spans 13 amino acids. Trimming pared 5 bases from V and 4 bases from J, leaving 9 bases between. Looked up from germline, CDR1 is MDHEN and CDR2 is SYDVKM. CDR3 in DNA: TGTGCCAGCAGTAAGACAGTGTACAATGAGCAGTTCTTC. This translates into CASSKTVYNEQFF. Complete variable domain (other parts from reference TRBV28 and TRBJ2-1): DVKVTQSSRYLVKRTGEKVFLECVQDMDHENMFWYRQDPGLGLRLIYFSYDVKMKEKGDIPEGYSVSREKKERFSLILESASTNQTSMYLCASSKTVYNEQFFGPGTRLTVL.

This clonotype was counted many times. The chain recombines TRBV4-1 with TRBJ1-2, with 8 positions matching TRBD1. The CDR3 contains 14 residues. Losses at the gene ends were 5 bases for V and 8 bases for J; bases not matched to a gene: 10. Germline V CDR1 and CDR2: MGHRA, YSYEKL. The CDR3 DNA reads TGCGCCAGCAGCAACTTCCGACAGGGGCGAGGCTACACCTTC. Translating it yields CASSNFRQGRGYTF.

This clonotype was counted many times. The chain combines TRBV20-1 with TRBJ2-2; D unclear. This CDR3 comprises 14 residues. Germline CDR1 reads DFQATT; CDR2 reads SNEGSKA (reference sequence). V lost 4 bases to trimming and J lost 2 bases, with 11 bases between them. The DNA for the CDR3 is TGCAGTGCTATTTCTTCTCGTAACACCGGGGAGCTGTTTTTT. This sequence encodes CSAISSRNTGELFF.

Points on this clonotype: This could be a read error, since a much larger clone is one nucleotide away. V is TRBV6-2 or TRBV6-3 and J is TRBJ1-1, with 7 bases identical to TRBD1. Germline CDR1 MNHEY, CDR2 SVGEGT. The CDR3 has 17 amino acids. V was clipped by 4 bases and J by 4 bases; unmatched bases: 15. CDR3 in amino acids: CASSSEPWTGLSTEAFF. The CDR3 nucleotides read TGTGCCAGCAGTTCCGAGCCATGGACAGGACTGAGCACTGAAGCTTTCTTT.

This clonotype was counted ten times or more. The V gene is TRBV7-9, the J gene TRBJ1-1; D ambiguous. Germline V gene data show CDR1 as SEHNR and CDR2 as FQNEAQ (reference sequence). Deletions cut 1 base from V and 1 base from J, with 4 bases between. The CDR3 is 13 amino acids. The CDR3 protein is CASSLDRNTEAFF. Here the CDR3 DNA reads TGTGCCAGCAGCTTAGACAGGAACACTGAAGCTTTCTTT.

In its sample, this clonotype was seen many times. This chain uses TRBV30 with TRBJ1-2, with 8 positions matching TRBD1. Trimming removed 2 bases from V and 4 bases from J; junction bases left unmatched: 9. Germline CDR1 reads GTSNPN; CDR2 reads SVGIG (reference sequence). The CDR3 extends over 15 amino acids. CDR3 nucleotide sequence: TGTGCCTGGAGTCCCTCGGCAGGGGGCGGCTATGGCTACACCTTC. The encoded protein is CAWSPSAGGGYGYTF. Variable domain in full (rest from reference TRBV30 and TRBJ1-2): SQTIHQWPATLVQPVGSPLSLECTVEGTSNPNLYWYRQAAGRGLQLLFYSVGIGQISSEVPQNLSASRPQDRQFILSSKKLLLSDSGFYLCAWSPSAGGGYGYTFGSGTRLTVV.

This CDR3 is CSALRGLAGTDTQYF. CDR3 in DNA: TGCAGTGCGCTACGGGGACTAGCGGGCACAGATACGCAGTATTTT. The rearrangement uses TRBV20-1 and TRBJ2-3, with 11 bases aligning to TRBD2. This CDR3 region has 15 residues. V was clipped by 6 bases and J by 1 base; unmatched bases: 6. Germline values: CDR1 DFQATT, CDR2 SNEGSKA (reference sequence).

Of note for this clonotype: It is unclear where the CDR3 begins or ends on the DNA, so no DNA is shown, and the CDR3 is as TCRdb lists it. The chain has TRBV7-8 and TRBJ2-7; the D call in the table, TRBD2, was not verified against the DNA. Including both end residues, the CDR3 is 20 amino acids long. Germline V lookup: CDR1 SGHVS, CDR2 FQNEAQ. CDR3: CASSFYICSARGTSSYEQYF.